This TCR beta chain was identified during a study of T cells in Graves' hyperthyroidism and ophthalmopathy. Germline lookup yields CDR1 SGHNT and CDR2 YYREEE (reference sequence). The trim removed 4 bases at V and 2 bases at J, leaving 6 bases unmatched. The CDR3 covers 15 residues. Amplified regions were TCR beta CDR3 sequences from RNA transcripts. The HTBI primer set drove a first-round RT-PCR of the TCR CDR3. TCRdb reanalysed the multiplex PCR reads using MiXCR and keeps one entry per CDR3 protein. The table lists some 620,000 distinct CDR3 sequences, around 16% of them singletons. The clonotype was recovered from a woman younger than 45 with Graves' hyperthyroidism. The specimen was blood. The rearrangement joins TRBV5-4 to TRBJ2-5, with 9 positions matching TRBD1. CDR3 region: CASSPDRGTQETQYF. The CDR3 DNA sequence: TGTGCCAGCAGCCCGGACAGGGGAACACAAGAGACCCAGTACTTC.